This T cell receptor (beta chain) was sequenced in a study of shared clonotypes between healthy human individuals. Germline CDR1 and CDR2: SGDLS and YYNGEE. V was clipped by 4 bases and J by 0 bases, with 18 bases between them. This CDR3 has 17 residues. When replicate PCRs were run on sorted subsets, they used around 200 ng DNA, tens of thousands of T cell genomes. Sequencing used immunoSEQ multiplex PCR; TCRdb keeps in-frame clones, though not all of them. The table includes over a million clones, roughly 96% detected once. This clone was counted once. The TCR comes from a man in his thirties or forties in good health. The sample taken for sequencing was naive CD4+ T cells sorted from blood. The subset here: CD45RA+ positively selected. This chain connects TRBV9 to TRBJ2-3; D is tentatively TRBD1 or TRBD2 (5 bases each). CDR3 protein: CASSPRGLGPSTDTQYF. CDR3 nucleotide sequence: TGTGCCAGCAGCCCCAGAGGGCTGGGGCCTAGCACAGATACGCAGTATTTT.